These 17 T cell receptor beta chains were all obtained from the same sample, sequenced in a study of T-cell memory formation after mild COVID-19. TCRdb analysed the 5' RACE reads with MiXCR anew, one entry per CDR3 protein. The sample gives tens of thousands of distinct CDR3 sequences, less than 8% of which show up once; approximately 0.81% is in the top ten. Sequencing was carried out using PBMCs or a T cell subset sorted from them (not recorded which). The receptors originated from an adult who had mild COVID-19 (a few samples of this study predate the infection). Cell type and time point are not known.

This clonotype was seen ten or more times. This chain uses TRBV5-1 with TRBJ2-7; TRBD1 might be the D (6 bases). This CDR3 spans 14 amino acids. CDR1 SGHRS and CDR2 YFSETQ come from the germline V gene. The V end lost 2 bases, the J end lost 5 bases, and 14 bases lay between the germline ends. CDR3 protein: CASSLGGSVDEQYF. As DNA, the CDR3 is TGCGCCAGCAGCTTAGGGGGTTCGGTGGACGAGCAGTACTTC.

The rearrangement joins TRBV3-1 to TRBJ2-1, with D possibly TRBD2 on 7 matching bases. Germline CDR1 reads LGHDT; CDR2 reads YNNKEL (reference sequence). This CDR3 spans 17 amino acids. Trimming took off 0 bases at V and 9 bases at J, with 21 bases between the two ends. As DNA, the CDR3 is TGTGCCAGCAGCCAAGAAAAAGGGCGGGGGCGAGCTGTTGAGCAGTTCTTC. Its translation: CASSQEKGRGRAVEQFF.

This clonotype was seen repeatedly, ten times or more. The chain carries TRBV29-1 and TRBJ2-5; 7 bases are shared with TRBD2. This CDR3 has 14 amino acids. V gave up 0 bases and J gave up 5 bases; unmatched junction bases: 6. Germline values: CDR1 SQVTM, CDR2 ANQGSEA. CDR3 residues: CSVEELASLETQYF. As DNA, the CDR3 is TGCAGCGTTGAAGAACTAGCGTCCCTCGAGACCCAGTACTTC.

The sample holds many counts of this clonotype. The DNA for the CDR3 is TGTGCCAGCAGTCCCCCACGCTGGAGCAATGAGCAGTTCTTC. Protein sequence: CASSPPRWSNEQFF. The chain joins TRBV12-3 or TRBV12-4 to TRBJ2-1, with D hard to call. The CDR3 length is 14 residues. Trimming stripped 5 bases from V and 6 bases from J, with 14 bases between.

This clonotype was seen repeatedly, ten times or more. The chain links TRBV7-9 to TRBJ1-5; 7 bases are shared with TRBD1. The germline gives CDR1 SEHNR, CDR2 FQNEAQ (reference sequence). The CDR3 is 17 amino acids. The V segment lost 5 bases and the J segment 7 bases; nucleotides outside the gene matches: 17. CDR3 in DNA: TGTGCCAGCAGCCCAGAATCGACAGGGTGGAATGGACAGCCCCAGCATTTT. This codes for CASSPESTGWNGQPQHF.

This chain uses TRBV5-1 with TRBJ2-2; no clear D gene. V lost 9 bases and J lost 8, with 11 bases in between. This CDR3 has 11 residues. Germline V gene data show CDR1 as SGHRS and CDR2 as YFSETQ. CDR3: CATLKGGELFF. The CDR3 region has the DNA TGCGCCACCCTCAAAGGGGGGGAGCTGTTTTTT.

This CDR3 is CASRAGTDLIRGNTEAFF. CDR3 nucleotides: TGCGCCAGCAGGGCTGGGACAGACCTGATCAGAGGGAACACTGAAGCTTTCTTT. V usage is TRBV5-1 and J usage is TRBJ1-1, with TRBD1 matching 7 bases. From germline, CDR1 is SGHRS and CDR2 YFSETQ. Losses at the gene ends were 5 bases for V and 1 base for J; bases not matched to a gene: 17. The CDR3 is made up of 18 amino acids.

This clonotype was seen more than once but under ten times. This rearrangement joins TRBV9 to TRBJ2-5; possibly TRBD2 for D (5 bases). This CDR3 has 15 amino acids. The germline V gene has CDR1 SGDLS and CDR2 YYNGEE. V was clipped by 2 bases and J by 4 bases, with 15 bases between them. The CDR3 loop reads CASSVTITGPETQYF. Here the CDR3 DNA reads TGTGCCAGCAGCGTGACTATAACGGGTCCAGAGACCCAGTACTTC.

The sample holds many counts of this clonotype. CDR3 sequence: CASRQAGELFF. The CDR3 DNA reads TGTGCCAGCAGACAGGCCGGGGAGCTGTTTTTT. The chain couples TRBV7-2 to TRBJ2-2, with D possibly TRBD1 on 5 matching bases. Germline CDR1 is SGHTA and CDR2 is FQGNSA. The CDR3 extends over 11 amino acids. V was trimmed by 6 bases and J by 6 bases, leaving 5 bases between them. Using reference TRBV7-2 and TRBJ2-2 for the parts outside the CDR3, the full variable domain is GAGVSQSPSNKVTEKGKDVELRCDPISGHTALYWYRQSLGQGLEFLIYFQGNSAPDKSGLPSDRFSAERTGGSVSTLTIQRTQQEDSAVYLCASRQAGELFFGEGSRLTVL.

This clonotype was counted ten times or more. The chain is built from TRBV7-3 and TRBJ2-3; 9 positions match TRBD2. V gave up 6 bases and J gave up 7 bases; unmatched junction bases: 11. Germline-derived CDR1 and CDR2 are SGHTA and FQGTGA. This CDR3 has 15 amino acids. DNA of the CDR3: TGTGCCAGCAGTTTACTTGGCGGGAGGGGAAATACGCAGTATTTT. This codes for CASSLLGGRGNTQYF. Full variable domain (missing parts from reference TRBV7-3 and TRBJ2-3): GAGVSQTPSNKVTEKGKYVELRCDPISGHTALYWYRQSLGQGPEFLIYFQGTGAADDSGLPNDRFFAVRPEGSVSTLKIQRTERGDSAVYLCASSLLGGRGNTQYFGPGTRLTVL.

This clonotype was seen a handful of times. The chain employs TRBV6-2 or TRBV6-3 and TRBJ2-3, with 11 positions matching TRBD2. In germline, CDR1 is MNHEY, CDR2 SVGEGT. CDR3 size: 15 residues. Trimming cost V 6 bases and J 0 bases; bases outside gene matches: 2. The CDR3 bases are TGTGCCAGCAGGTCTAGCGGGAGGAGCACAGATACGCAGTATTTT. Its protein is CASRSSGRSTDTQYF.

This clonotype was counted at least ten times. V and J are TRBV12-3 or TRBV12-4 and TRBJ2-1; TRBD1 agrees at 7 bases. The CDR3 is 15 residues long. Germline trimming cut 2 bases from V and 7 bases from J; bases unmatched to any gene: 8. CDR3 DNA sequence: TGTGCCAGCAGTTTAATGGCAGGGGGAGAAAATGAGCAGTTCTTC. Translating gives CASSLMAGGENEQFF.

In its sample, this clonotype was seen a few times. This chain links TRBV6-6 with TRBJ2-7, with D tentatively TRBD1 (6 bases). V lost 5 bases and J 3 bases, leaving 14 bases between the germline ends. The CDR3 has 14 residues. Germline values: CDR1 MNHNY, CDR2 SVGAGI (reference sequence). The CDR3 nucleotides read TGTGCCAGCAGTGCCGGGACATCTAACTACGAGCAGTACTTC. Its protein is CASSAGTSNYEQYF.

This clonotype was found a few times. The CDR3 region has the DNA TGCGCCAGCAGCCACGACAGCGGACAGGGGGCGGCATATGGCTACACCTTC. This sequence encodes CASSHDSGQGAAYGYTF. This chain connects TRBV5-1 to TRBJ1-2, with 11 bases lining up with TRBD1. V dropped 4 bases and J dropped 5; count of bases not matched to a gene: 13. From germline, CDR1 is SGHRS and CDR2 YFSETQ. The CDR3 runs to 17 residues.

This chain links TRBV5-6 with TRBJ1-2; TRBD1 agrees at 7 bases. The CDR3 is 14 amino acids. V lost 4 bases to trimming and J lost 4 bases; unmatched junction nucleotides: 7. Germline CDR1 and CDR2: SGHDT and YYEEEE. The CDR3 region has the DNA TGTGCCAGCAGCAAACAGGGGACCCCCTATGGCTACACCTTC. Translation gives CASSKQGTPYGYTF. The full variable domain, rest sourced from reference TRBV5-6 and TRBJ1-2, is DAGVTQSPTHLIKTRGQQVTLRCSPKSGHDTVSWYQQALGQGPQFIFQYYEEEERQRGNFPDRFSGHQFPNYSSELNVNALLLGDSALYLCASSKQGTPYGYTFGSGTRLTVV.

The count of this clonotype is one. The chain employs TRBV3-1 and TRBJ2-7; weak D call: TRBD1 (6 bases). V lost 8 bases to trimming and J lost 4 bases, with 9 bases between them. The CDR3 is 11 residues long. CDR1 is LGHDT and CDR2 is YNNKEL in the germline V gene (reference sequence). Written as DNA, the CDR3 is TGTGCCAGCGGACAGATTTACGAGCAGTACTTC. It codes for CASGQIYEQYF.

Comments on this clonotype: One junction end does not reproduce the germline sequence, and a read error may be involved. The chain carries TRBV27 and TRBJ1-3; D gene unclear. Germline V gives CDR1 MNHEY, CDR2 SMNVEV (reference sequence). The CDR3 is 12 amino acids. CDR3 region: CDSGLAANTIYF. In DNA form, the CDR3 reads TGTGACAGCGGCCTTGCGGCAAACACCATATATTTT.